Below, 24 T cell receptor beta chains from the same sample are listed, as sequenced in a study of blood T cell repertoires in COVID-19. This table comes from immunoSEQ multiplex PCR, and its TCRdb copy is limited to in-frame clones, with some not included. There are 250,000 to 350,000 clones in the sample; less than 85% occur only once, and roughly 1.6% lies in the top ten. What was sequenced was peripheral blood. Receptors originate from a human donor with COVID-19, enrolled during active disease. The donor label of this sample is uncertain.

The J gene is TRBJ2-1, the V gene TRBV18; the match to TRBD2 covers 9 bases. Germline V gene data show CDR1 as KGHSH and CDR2 as LQKENI. The V gene end was trimmed by 5 bases and the J gene end by 5 bases; junction bases not matched to a gene: 10. The CDR3 consists of 16 residues. This CDR3 reads CASSSSRLAANNEQFF. CDR3 in DNA: TGTGCCAGCTCATCCTCACGACTAGCGGCAAACAATGAGCAGTTCTTC.

The J gene is TRBJ2-7, the V gene TRBV4-3, with TRBD1 matching over 9 bases. This CDR3 is 15 amino acids long. J was trimmed by 6 bases and V by 0 bases; bases with no gene match: 6. Germline V CDR1 and CDR2: LGHNA, YSLEER. CDR3 region: CASSQDNRGRSEQYF. CDR3 sequence (DNA): TGCGCCAGCAGCCAAGATAACAGGGGGCGAAGCGAGCAGTACTTC.

This clone was seen a single time. This chain uses TRBV30 with TRBJ2-5; 9 bases are shared with TRBD1. CDR3 length: 13 residues. Germline V lookup: CDR1 GTSNPN, CDR2 SVGIG (reference sequence). V dropped 5 bases and J dropped 1; count of bases not matched to a gene: 2. The CDR3 region is CAWATGGQETQYF. The CDR3 bases are TGTGCCTGGGCGACAGGGGGCCAAGAGACCCAGTACTTC.

The chain is built from TRBV4-1 and TRBJ1-4; D may be TRBD1 (6 bases). The V gene's germline CDR1 is MGHRA and CDR2 YSYEKL. With 3 bases removed from V and 1 base from J, the gap between germline ends came to 30 bases. The CDR3 is made up of 22 amino acids. The CDR3 DNA reads TGCGCCAGCAGCCACCCTTTCATGGTGGGGATTCAGGGGAGGGGAACTAATGAAAAACTGTTTTTT. Amino acids: CASSHPFMVGIQGRGTNEKLFF.

This clone was seen only a few times. CDR3 region: CASSLGLAGGSGSNQPQHF. The CDR3 DNA follows: TGTGCCAGCAGTTTGGGACTCGCAGGGGGGAGCGGTAGCAATCAGCCCCAGCATTTT. This rearrangement joins TRBV27 to TRBJ1-5; 7 positions agree with TRBD1. The CDR3 has 19 residues. The V segment lost 3 bases and the J segment 0 bases; nucleotides outside the gene matches: 14. Looked up from germline, CDR1 is MNHEY and CDR2 is SMNVEV (reference sequence).

This clone has just a few counts. The V call is TRBV6-5, the J call TRBJ1-6; unclear D gene. The CDR3 runs to 14 residues. V lost 6 bases to trimming and J lost 6 bases, with 12 bases between them. Germline CDR1 reads MNHEY; CDR2 reads SVGAGI. For the CDR3, the DNA is TGTGCCAGCAGCCCGGTTTCCACTAATTCACCCCTCCACTTT. This sequence encodes CASSPVSTNSPLHF.

V usage is TRBV12-5 and J usage is TRBJ2-7; no clear D. CDR1 and CDR2 from the germline V gene are LGHNT and FRNRAP. The CDR3 runs 13 residues. V lost 5 bases and J lost 1, with 9 bases in between. DNA of the CDR3: TGTGCTAGTGGTCTCTACGGGTCCTACGAGCAGTACTTC. This sequence encodes CASGLYGSYEQYF.

V and J are TRBV7-2 and TRBJ2-1; 8 bases line up with TRBD1. Per germline, CDR1 SGHTA and CDR2 FQGNSA. Trimming cost V 4 bases and J 3 bases; bases outside gene matches: 5. The CDR3 extends over 15 amino acids. The CDR3: CASSSGQANYNEQFF. DNA for the CDR3: TGTGCCAGCAGCTCGGGACAGGCAAACTACAATGAGCAGTTCTTC.

This clone has only one observation. V gene TRBV12-3 or TRBV12-4 combines with J gene TRBJ2-1, with TRBD2 matching 10 bases. With 6 bases clipped from V and 10 bases from J, the junction kept 6 bases outside the gene matches. CDR3 length: 13 amino acids. CDR3 amino acids: CASSRGTSDEQFF. For the CDR3, the DNA is TGTGCCAGCAGCCGGGGGACTAGCGACGAGCAGTTCTTC.

The chain links TRBV3-1 (or the pseudogene TRBV3-2) to TRBJ1-2, with D possibly being TRBD1 (6 bases). This CDR3 comprises 14 residues. Looked up from germline, CDR1 is LGHDT and CDR2 is YNNKEL (reference sequence). V lost 3 bases and J lost 7, with 15 bases in between. The CDR3 reads CASSHITGQSGYTF. The CDR3 DNA sequence: TGTGCCAGCAGCCATATTACAGGGCAGAGTGGCTACACCTTC.

The V gene is TRBV5-4, the J gene TRBJ2-2; 10 bases line up with TRBD2. The germline V gene encodes CDR1 SGHNT and CDR2 YYREEE (reference sequence). V gave up 4 bases and J gave up 7 bases; unmatched junction bases: 7. This CDR3 is built from 15 residues. CDR3 amino acids: CASSQSGRAIGELFF. CDR3 DNA sequence: TGTGCCAGCAGCCAGAGCGGGAGGGCCATCGGGGAGCTGTTTTTT.

The chain is built from TRBV4-1 and TRBJ2-5; the match to TRBD2 covers 13 bases. Germline V gives CDR1 MGHRA, CDR2 YSYEKL. The V segment lost 5 bases and the J segment 2 bases; nucleotides outside the gene matches: 14. This CDR3 is 19 amino acids long. DNA of the CDR3: TGCGCCAGCAGCGACGCCGGGACTAGCGGGGTTGGGGGTCAAGAGACCCAGTACTTC. This gives the protein CASSDAGTSGVGGQETQYF.

This clone turned up a few times. The gene calls are TRBV10-3 and TRBJ2-1, with TRBD2 matching over 8 bases. V lost 0 bases, J lost 6 bases, and 7 bases stayed unmatched. The germline CDR1 and CDR2 sequences are ENHRY and SYGVKD. CDR3 length: 16 residues. CDR3 loop: CAISESSGRATNEQFF. For the CDR3, the DNA is TGTGCCATCAGTGAGTCGTCCGGGAGGGCGACCAATGAGCAGTTCTTC.

The chain employs TRBV30 and TRBJ1-2; D perhaps matches TRBD1 (6 bases). The CDR3 covers 12 residues. V was cut by 8 bases and J by 4 bases, with 14 bases left in between. CDR1 and CDR2 from the germline V gene are GTSNPN and SVGIG (reference sequence). The DNA of the CDR3 is TGTGCCCTCAAGGGGGACCTCTATGGCTACACCTTC. Its protein product is CALKGDLYGYTF.

The chain recombines TRBV5-6 with TRBJ2-7; 13 bases match TRBD2. Trimming at V came to 5 bases and at J to 4 bases, leaving 6 bases not matched to a gene. Germline V gene data show CDR1 as SGHDT and CDR2 as YYEEEE. The CDR3 consists of 15 residues. CDR3 coding DNA: TGTGCCAGCAGTCCCGGACTAGCGGGAGCGTACGAGCAGTACTTC. It yields the protein CASSPGLAGAYEQYF.

The chain links TRBV28 to TRBJ2-7; TRBD2 agrees at 10 bases. The CDR3 is made up of 15 amino acids. Losses at the gene ends were 1 base for V and 2 bases for J; bases not matched to a gene: 2. Germline V CDR1 and CDR2: MDHEN, SYDVKM. The DNA for the CDR3 is TGTGCCAGCAGTTTATACACTAGCGGGACCTACGAGCAGTACTTC. This gives the protein CASSLYTSGTYEQYF.

This clone was found many times. V gene TRBV6-2 or TRBV6-3 combines with J gene TRBJ2-2; D perhaps matches TRBD1 (6 bases). The CDR3 length is 15 residues. The germline gives CDR1 MNHEY, CDR2 SVGEGT. Trimming left V 5 bases short and J 2 bases short, with 12 bases between. The CDR3 nucleotides are TGTGCCAGCAGTCCCCTGGACAGAAACACCGGGGAGCTGTTTTTT. It is translated as CASSPLDRNTGELFF.

The chain joins TRBV19 to TRBJ2-7; 9 bases line up with TRBD1. Losses at the gene ends were 2 bases for V and 5 bases for J; bases not matched to a gene: 7. Per the germline V gene, CDR1 is LNHDA and CDR2 is SQIVND (reference sequence). CDR3 length equals 15 residues. The CDR3 spells CASSIQGQGRNEQYF. The CDR3 bases are TGTGCCAGTAGTATACAGGGACAGGGCCGAAACGAGCAGTACTTC.

The rearrangement uses TRBV27 and TRBJ1-2; possible D gene TRBD1, 6 bases. Germline V gives CDR1 MNHEY, CDR2 SMNVEV (reference sequence). CDR3 size: 16 residues. The V end was cut by 0 bases, the J end by 4 bases, with 15 bases between. CDR3 loop: CASSLSPGQTPYGYTF. In DNA, the CDR3 is TGTGCCAGCAGTTTATCCCCTGGACAGACTCCCTATGGCTACACCTTC.

This chain joins TRBV24-1 and TRBJ2-2, with TRBD1 matching 9 bases. This CDR3 contains 15 residues. Germline lookup yields CDR1 KGHDR and CDR2 SFDVKD. Germline trimming cut 5 bases from V and 3 bases from J; bases unmatched to any gene: 3. The CDR3 DNA reads TGTGCCACCAGTGCAGGACAGGGGCACACCGGGGAGCTGTTTTTT. Residues: CATSAGQGHTGELFF.

There are a few counts of this clone. The rearrangement links TRBV28 to TRBJ1-1; 8 bases align to TRBD1. CDR3 length equals 18 residues. CDR1 MDHEN and CDR2 SYDVKM come from the germline V gene. Unmatched junction bases numbered 12, after V lost 2 bases and J lost 1 base. The CDR3 here is CASSLPRQGFIGNTEAFF. The CDR3 bases are TGTGCCAGCAGTTTACCTCGACAGGGGTTCATAGGGAACACTGAAGCTTTCTTT.

This clone was counted a single time. V gene TRBV5-1 combines with J gene TRBJ1-1; D is unresolved. Per germline, CDR1 SGHRS and CDR2 YFSETQ. With 0 bases removed from V and 5 bases from J, the gap between germline ends came to 11 bases. This CDR3 has 14 amino acids. The CDR3 reads CASSLELKRTEAFF. CDR3 coding DNA: TGCGCCAGCAGCTTGGAACTTAAGAGGACTGAAGCTTTCTTT.

In its sample, this clone was seen many times. The chain employs TRBV7-9 and TRBJ2-7; D call uncertain. Germline CDR1 SEHNR, CDR2 FQNEAQ (reference sequence). Trimming took 3 bases from V and 2 from J, leaving 5 bases between them. This CDR3 is built from 12 residues. The CDR3 DNA is TGTGCCAGCAGCTTCTCGGCCTACGAGCAGTACTTC. Encoded protein: CASSFSAYEQYF.

In its sample, this clone was seen once. V and J are TRBV7-9 and TRBJ2-1; 14 bases map to TRBD2. The CDR3 loop spans 19 amino acids. V was pared by 4 bases and J by 2 bases, with 10 bases of the junction left unmatched. Germline CDR1 and CDR2: SEHNR and FQNEAQ (reference sequence). In nucleotides, the CDR3 is TGTGCCAGCAGCTCGGAATCGACTAGCGGGAGGGCCGCCTACAATGAGCAGTTCTTC. The encoded protein is CASSSESTSGRAAYNEQFF. The full variable domain, rest sourced from reference TRBV7-9 and TRBJ2-1, is DTGVSQNPRHKITKRGQNVTFRCDPISEHNRLYWYRQTLGQGPEFLTYFQNEAQLEKSRLLSDRFSAERPKGSFSTLEIQRTEQGDSAMYLCASSSESTSGRAAYNEQFFGPGTRLTVL.